This passage covers 28 T cell receptor beta chains from one sample sequenced in a study of human T cells and chemical hapten exposure. As to time point: patch test 3, about 24 weeks after DPC sensitization. Noted treatment: therapeutic diphenylcyclopropenone sensitization with weekly scalp DPC. TCRdb used MiXCR to reprocess the RACE reads, holding one entry per CDR3 protein. The table shows tens of thousands of distinct CDR3 sequences, with around 12% occurring only once. Sequencing was performed on whole blood, taken in connection with sensitization to the hapten diphenylcyclopropenone (DPC). The origin of the receptors is a man aged 25 to 40 with alopecia areata. Some clones in this sample may be carry-over from other donors' samples.

This clonotype occurred many times. This chain connects TRBV6-6 to TRBJ1-5; D may be TRBD1 (5 bases). The CDR3 is made up of 15 amino acids. Deletions cut 5 bases from V and 4 bases from J, with 15 bases between. Germline CDR1 reads MNHNY; CDR2 reads SVGAGI (reference sequence). CDR3 nucleotide sequence: TGTGCCAGCAGTAGCGACAGAGAGCGAAATCAGCCCCAGCATTTT. Protein sequence: CASSSDRERNQPQHF.

This clonotype turned up a few times. V usage is TRBV19 and J usage is TRBJ1-5; D is uncertain. The V end was cut by 1 base, the J end by 4 bases, with 8 bases between. Germline V CDR1 and CDR2: LNHDA, SQIVND (reference sequence). This CDR3 is 14 amino acids long. CDR3 sequence (DNA): TGTGCCAGTAGTATAGGGTGGGATAATCAGCCCCAGCATTTT. It encodes CASSIGWDNQPQHF.

V gene TRBV7-2 combines with J gene TRBJ2-1; D is possibly TRBD1 (5 bases). The germline CDR1 and CDR2 sequences are SGHTA and FQGNSA. This CDR3 comprises 16 residues. The germline V and J ends were trimmed by 1 base and 0 bases, with 10 bases remaining between them. In DNA, the CDR3 is TGTGCCAGCAGCTTAGAGGGGTCCTACTCCTACAATGAGCAGTTCTTC. This gives the protein CASSLEGSYSYNEQFF. Drawing the rest from reference TRBV7-2 and TRBJ2-1, the complete variable domain is GAGVSQSPSNKVTEKGKDVELRCDPISGHTALYWYRQSLGQGLEFLIYFQGNSAPDKSGLPSDRFSAERTGGSVSTLTIQRTQQEDSAVYLCASSLEGSYSYNEQFFGPGTRLTVL.

This clonotype occurred many times. The CDR3: CASSATAKIEAFF. In DNA, the CDR3 is TGTGCCAGCAGCGCCACGGCGAAGATTGAAGCTTTCTTT. This chain links TRBV27 with TRBJ1-1, with D unclear. The germline V and J ends were trimmed by 6 bases and 7 bases, with 15 bases remaining between them. Germline CDR1 is MNHEY and CDR2 is SMNVEV (reference sequence). This CDR3 region has 13 residues.

This clonotype came up many times. The CDR3 loop reads CASSAGNTIYF. The CDR3 bases are TGTGCCAGTTCGGCGGGAAACACCATATATTTT. This sequence joins TRBV11-2 and TRBJ1-3, with D unclear. CDR1 is SGHAT and CDR2 is FQNNGV in the germline V gene. The CDR3 consists of 11 residues. Trimming stripped 9 bases from V and 4 bases from J, with 7 bases between.

This CDR3 reads CASSYPGTGGQETQYF. CDR3 DNA: TGTGCCAGCAGTTACCCCGGGACAGGGGGCCAAGAGACCCAGTACTTC. This sequence joins TRBV6-2 or TRBV6-3 and TRBJ2-5; 11 nucleotides align to TRBD1. Germline V lookup: CDR1 MNHEY, CDR2 SVGEGT. This CDR3 has 16 amino acids. Unmatched junction bases numbered 3, after V lost 2 bases and J lost 1 base.

This clonotype showed up just a few times. V gene TRBV12-3 or TRBV12-4 combines with J gene TRBJ1-1; 7 nucleotides align to TRBD1. The CDR3 has 14 amino acids. The V and J ends lost 8 bases and 3 bases, in that order; junction bases with no gene match: 9. The CDR3 bases are TGTGCCAGCGGAAACGACAGGGCCGACACTGAAGCTTTCTTT. It specifies CASGNDRADTEAFF.

J is TRBJ2-3 and V is TRBV12-3 or TRBV12-4; a weak D match, TRBD2 (7 bases). The V and J ends lost 6 bases and 4 bases respectively, with 23 bases between them. This CDR3 has 17 amino acids. The CDR3 protein is CASSPLSGRGPADTQYF. CDR3 sequence (DNA): TGTGCCAGCAGCCCACTTTCCGGGCGGGGGCCGGCAGATACGCAGTATTTT.

This clonotype occurred many times. The genes are TRBV10-3 and TRBJ2-7; D possibly corresponds to TRBD2 (6 bases). The CDR3 sequence is 12 residues long. Trimming took off 6 bases at V and 7 bases at J, with 13 bases between the two ends. CDR1 is ENHRY, CDR2 SYGVKD, per germline. CDR3 residues: CAISMTAGEQYF. The CDR3 DNA is TGTGCCATCAGCATGACCGCGGGGGAGCAGTACTTC.

The genes are TRBV29-1 and TRBJ1-2; D possibly corresponds to TRBD1 (5 bases). The CDR3 has 13 amino acids. Germline CDR1 reads SQVTM; CDR2 reads ANQGSEA. Deletions cut 3 bases from V and 2 bases from J, with 10 bases between. The CDR3 sequence: CSVERQRNYGYTF. CDR3 sequence (DNA): TGCAGCGTTGAGCGACAGAGAAACTATGGCTACACCTTC. The variable domain in full, with the rest retrieved from reference TRBV29-1 and TRBJ1-2, is SAVISQKPSRDICQRGTSLTIQCQVDSQVTMMFWYRQQPGQSLTLIATANQGSEATYESGFVIDKFPISRPNLTFSTLTVSNMSPEDSSIYLCSVERQRNYGYTFGSGTRLTVV.

A note on this clonotype: A read error may explain this, as a much larger clone is one base away. The CDR3 coding sequence is TGTGTCAGCAGCGAGAGAAGCACAGATACGCAGTATTTT. Its protein product is CVSSERSTDTQYF. The chain uses TRBV7-7 and TRBJ2-3; D gene uncertain. The CDR3 runs 13 residues. The germline V gene has CDR1 SSHAT and CDR2 FNYEAQ (reference sequence).

This clonotype was seen a handful of times. V usage is TRBV4-3 and J usage is TRBJ1-2; a possible D gene is TRBD1 (5 bases). Germline V gene sequence: CDR1 LGHNA, CDR2 YSLEER. The CDR3 extends over 15 amino acids. Trimming left V 1 base short and J 2 bases short, with 11 bases between. The chain's CDR3 is CASSQVGGANYGYTF. Written as DNA, the CDR3 is TGCGCCAGCAGCCAAGTGGGAGGGGCGAACTATGGCTACACCTTC.

The chain carries TRBV5-1 and TRBJ1-1; D not certain. Germline assignment: CDR1 SGHRS and CDR2 YFSETQ. The CDR3 totals 13 residues. The germline V and J ends were trimmed by 4 bases and 4 bases, with 11 bases remaining between them. For the CDR3, the DNA is TGCGCCAGCAGCCCGGAGGCAGTCACTGAAGCTTTCTTT. It yields the protein CASSPEAVTEAFF. The entire variable domain, with the rest obtained from reference TRBV5-1 and TRBJ1-1, is as follows: KAGVTQTPRYLIKTRGQQVTLSCSPISGHRSVSWYQQTPGQGLQFLFEYFSETQRNKGNFPGRFSGRQFSNSRSEMNVSTLELGDSALYLCASSPEAVTEAFFGQGTRLTVV.

This clonotype was seen repeatedly, ten times or more. The chain links TRBV9 to TRBJ2-1; D is undetermined. CDR3 length: 15 amino acids. Germline lookup yields CDR1 SGDLS and CDR2 YYNGEE. V lost 0 bases and J 1 base, leaving 8 bases between the germline ends. For the CDR3, the DNA is TGTGCCAGCAGCGTAGGGAAGGGATCCTACAATGAGCAGTTCTTC. Amino acid sequence: CASSVGKGSYNEQFF.

In its sample, this clonotype is medium-sized. The chain employs TRBV29-1 and TRBJ2-4; TRBD2 aligns across 7 bases. Trimming took 6 bases from V and 5 from J; bases not matched to a gene: 4. Germline V lookup: CDR1 SQVTM, CDR2 ANQGSEA. CDR3 size: 12 residues. In DNA, the CDR3 is TGCAGCGTCACGGGGGGAGAAAACATTCAGTACTTC. Encoded protein: CSVTGGENIQYF.

The rearrangement links TRBV4-3 to TRBJ2-7; 8 bases are a match to TRBD1. Unmatched junction bases numbered 6, after V lost 8 bases and J lost 0 bases. Per germline, CDR1 LGHNA and CDR2 YSLEER. The CDR3 contains 14 residues. The CDR3 region has the DNA TGCGCCAGCGTCGGGACAGGCCTCTCCTACGAGCAGTACTTC. As protein: CASVGTGLSYEQYF.

The chain recombines TRBV7-3 with TRBJ1-1; possibly TRBD1 for D (6 bases). Germline values: CDR1 SGHTA, CDR2 FQGTGA. Trimming removed 5 bases from V and 4 bases from J, with 14 bases in between. This CDR3 spans 14 amino acids. CDR3 amino acids: CASSDQGRVTEAFF. CDR3 sequence (DNA): TGTGCCAGCAGCGACCAGGGGAGGGTCACTGAAGCTTTCTTT.

The V and J genes are TRBV28 and TRBJ2-7; TRBD1 aligns across 10 bases. V trimming: 4 bases; J trimming: 1 base; junction bases outside the gene matches: 10. CDR1 and CDR2 from the germline V gene are MDHEN and SYDVKM. CDR3 length equals 17 residues. The CDR3 reads CASSSHHRDRGSYEQYF. CDR3 DNA sequence: TGTGCCAGCAGTTCCCATCACCGGGACAGGGGATCCTACGAGCAGTACTTC.

J is TRBJ2-7 and V is TRBV12-3 or TRBV12-4; D unresolved. V was cut by 3 bases and J by 2 bases, with 5 bases left in between. The CDR3 contains 12 residues. CDR3 residues: CASSFGAYEQYF. The CDR3 bases are TGTGCCAGCAGTTTTGGGGCCTACGAGCAGTACTTC.

The rearrangement links TRBV25-1 to TRBJ2-7; D is undetermined. V shed 2 bases and J shed 4 bases, with 12 bases lying between them. CDR3 size: 14 residues. Germline CDR1 reads MGHDK; CDR2 reads SYGVNS. This CDR3 reads CASSEPSSRYEQYF. The CDR3, as DNA: TGTGCCAGCAGTGAACCATCCTCTAGGTACGAGCAGTACTTC.

This rearrangement joins TRBV28 to TRBJ2-7, with D perhaps matching TRBD1 (5 bases). Trimming pared 8 bases from V and 1 base from J, leaving 18 bases between. This CDR3 is built from 15 residues. In germline, CDR1 is MDHEN, CDR2 SYDVKM. The CDR3 here is CASPASGASSYEQYF. DNA for the CDR3: TGTGCCAGCCCCGCGTCTGGGGCTTCATCCTACGAGCAGTACTTC.

This clonotype occurred many times. The chain is built from TRBV7-9 and TRBJ2-7; D is undetermined. V was clipped by 1 base and J by 13 bases, with 14 bases between them. Germline CDR1 and CDR2: SEHNR and FQNEAQ (reference sequence). The CDR3 contains 12 residues. CDR3 sequence: CASSLGQLVLYF. DNA of the CDR3: TGTGCCAGCAGCTTAGGTCAGCTAGTATTATACTTC.

The V gene is TRBV12-3 or TRBV12-4, the J gene TRBJ1-2, with D maybe TRBD1 (6 bases). The CDR3 contains 15 residues. Trimming left V 0 bases short and J 2 bases short, with 10 bases between. The CDR3 loop is CASSLARTANYGYTF. For the CDR3, the DNA is TGTGCCAGCAGTTTAGCTAGGACAGCGAACTATGGCTACACCTTC.

The J gene is TRBJ2-7, the V gene TRBV5-1; D is undetermined. The CDR3 has 15 amino acids. Germline V lookup: CDR1 SGHRS, CDR2 YFSETQ. V shed 2 bases and J shed 2 bases, with 14 bases lying between them. The CDR3 loop is CASSLGPSYTYEQYF. The CDR3 DNA sequence: TGCGCCAGCAGCTTAGGCCCATCTTACACCTACGAGCAGTACTTC.

The V and J genes are TRBV20-1 and TRBJ1-4; TRBD1 is a possible D gene (5 bases). The CDR3 runs to 15 residues. V gave up 0 bases and J gave up 4 bases, with 12 bases separating them. From germline, CDR1 is DFQATT and CDR2 SNEGSKA (reference sequence). The CDR3 is CSARDLGGFNEKLFF. In nucleotides, the CDR3 is TGCAGTGCTAGAGATCTGGGGGGGTTTAATGAAAAACTGTTTTTT.

This clonotype appeared many times. This chain joins TRBV20-1 and TRBJ1-1; weak D call: TRBD1 (5 bases). CDR1 and CDR2 from the germline V gene are DFQATT and SNEGSKA (reference sequence). Trimming removed 1 base at V and 1 base at J, with 13 bases between. The CDR3 sequence is 15 residues long. CDR3: CSARGGRGPNTEAFF. In DNA, the CDR3 is TGCAGTGCTAGAGGGGGACGCGGGCCGAACACTGAAGCTTTCTTT.

The chain recombines TRBV3-1 with TRBJ2-2; 11 bases fit TRBD2. The germline V gene has CDR1 LGHDT and CDR2 YNNKEL (reference sequence). The J segment lost 2 bases and the V segment lost 4 bases, leaving 6 bases of the junction unmatched. This CDR3 is 17 amino acids long. CDR3 sequence (DNA): TGTGCCAGCAGCCGCCAGCTAGCGGGGGGCAACACCGGGGAGCTGTTTTTT. Protein product: CASSRQLAGGNTGELFF.

This clonotype turned up a few times. The gene calls are TRBV29-1 and TRBJ2-5, with no clear D. V was clipped by 6 bases and J by 1 base, with 9 bases between them. The CDR3 runs 12 residues. CDR1 and CDR2 (germline): SQVTM, ANQGSEA. The CDR3 region is CSVPPIQETQYF. CDR3 in DNA: TGCAGCGTGCCCCCGATCCAAGAGACCCAGTACTTC.